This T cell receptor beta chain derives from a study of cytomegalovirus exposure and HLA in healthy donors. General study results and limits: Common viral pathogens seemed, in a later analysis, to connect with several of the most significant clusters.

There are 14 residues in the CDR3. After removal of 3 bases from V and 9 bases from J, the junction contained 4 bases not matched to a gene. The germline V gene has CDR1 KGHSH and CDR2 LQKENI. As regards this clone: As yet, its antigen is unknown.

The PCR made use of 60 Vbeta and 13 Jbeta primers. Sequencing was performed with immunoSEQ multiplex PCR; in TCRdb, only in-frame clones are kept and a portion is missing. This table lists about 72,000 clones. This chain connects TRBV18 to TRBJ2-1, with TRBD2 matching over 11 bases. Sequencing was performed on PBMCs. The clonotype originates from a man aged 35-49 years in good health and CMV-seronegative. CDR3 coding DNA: TGTGCCAGCTCACCTAGCGGGGGGGCGCTTGAGCAGTTCTTC. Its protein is CASSPSGGALEQFF. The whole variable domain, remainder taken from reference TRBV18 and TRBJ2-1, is NAGVMQNPRHLVRRRGQEARLRCSPMKGHSHVYWYRQLPEEGLKFMVYLQKENIIDESGMPKERFSAEFPKEGPSILRIQQVVRGDSAAYFCASSPSGGALEQFFGPGTRLTVL.